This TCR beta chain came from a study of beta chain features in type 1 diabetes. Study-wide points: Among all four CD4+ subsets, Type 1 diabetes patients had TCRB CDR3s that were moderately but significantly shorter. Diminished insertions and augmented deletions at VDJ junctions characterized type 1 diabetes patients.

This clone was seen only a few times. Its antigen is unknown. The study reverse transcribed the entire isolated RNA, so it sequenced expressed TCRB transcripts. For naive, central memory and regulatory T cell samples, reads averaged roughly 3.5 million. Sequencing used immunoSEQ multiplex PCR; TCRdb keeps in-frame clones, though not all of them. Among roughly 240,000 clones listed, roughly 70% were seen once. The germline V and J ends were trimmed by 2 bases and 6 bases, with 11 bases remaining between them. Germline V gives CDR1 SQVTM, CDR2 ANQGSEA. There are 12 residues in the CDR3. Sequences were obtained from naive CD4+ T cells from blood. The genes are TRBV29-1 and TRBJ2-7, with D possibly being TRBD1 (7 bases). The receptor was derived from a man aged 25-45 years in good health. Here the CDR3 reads CSVEQGGGEQYF. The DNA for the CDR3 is TGCAGCGTTGAACAGGGGGGCGGCGAGCAGTACTTC.